These T cell receptor beta chains were read from a single sample in a study of technical replicates of blood from a handful of donors. Assay: immunoSEQ multiplex PCR; the TCRdb copy retains only in-frame clones and omits some. In the table there are 100,000 or so clones, roughly 95% of which are singletons. The sample taken for sequencing was T cells isolated from PBMCs. These receptors originate from a human donor in good health. CDR3s include the opening cysteine and the closing phenylalanine or tryptophan. Each record gives: D gene, J gene, V gene, CDR3 protein, CDR3 DNA. A D gene is named only where the DNA matches it firmly.

D: NA; J: TRBJ1-5; V: TRBV28; CDR3: CASSLAPPNQPQHF; DNA: TGTGCCAGCAGTTTGGCCCCCCCCAATCAGCCCCAGCATTTT
D: NA; J: TRBJ1-4; V: TRBV6-5; CDR3: CASSLQPAGSEKLFF; DNA: TGTGCCAGCAGCCTACAGCCCGCGGGGAGCGAAAAACTGTTTTTT
D: TRBD1; J: TRBJ2-7; V: TRBV27; CDR3: CASSADRGENEQYF; DNA: TGTGCCAGCAGCGCCGACAGGGGCGAGAACGAGCAGTACTTC
D: NA; J: TRBJ2-1; V: TRBV5-6; CDR3: CASSLYIHEQFF; DNA: TGTGCCAGCAGCTTGTATATCCATGAGCAGTTCTTC
D: TRBD2; J: TRBJ2-1; V: TRBV27; CDR3: CASSLSSAGAYNEQFF; DNA: TGTGCCAGCAGTTTATCCTCAGCGGGAGCTTACAATGAGCAGTTCTTC
D: TRBD1; J: TRBJ1-1; V: TRBV7-9; CDR3: CASIKGQGDTEAFF; DNA: TGTGCCAGCATTAAGGGACAGGGAGATACTGAAGCTTTCTTT
D: NA; J: TRBJ1-5; V: TRBV6-1; CDR3: CASSEEQGNNQPQHF; DNA: TGTGCCAGCAGTGAGGAGCAGGGAAACAATCAGCCCCAGCATTTT
D: NA; J: TRBJ1-1; V: TRBV30; CDR3: CAWIRSGNTEAFF; DNA: TGTGCCTGGATTCGGAGCGGGAACACTGAAGCTTTCTTT
D: TRBD1; J: TRBJ2-7; V: TRBV6-6; CDR3: CASSTLQGAGSEQYF; DNA: TGTGCCAGCAGTACCTTACAGGGGGCAGGAAGCGAGCAGTACTTC
D: TRBD1; J: TRBJ1-2; V: TRBV19; CDR3: CASSPRSAGGYGYTF; DNA: TGTGCCAGTAGTCCCCGATCGGCAGGGGGCTATGGCTACACCTTC
D: NA; J: TRBJ2-3; V: TRBV9; CDR3: CASSALGRADTQYF; DNA: TGTGCCAGCAGCGCACTAGGGCGTGCAGATACGCAGTATTTT
D: TRBD2; J: TRBJ2-1; V: TRBV9; CDR3: CASSISGLAGPYNEQFF; DNA: TGTGCCAGCAGCATATCGGGACTAGCGGGGCCTTACAATGAGCAGTTCTTC
D: NA; J: TRBJ2-3; V: TRBV5-1; CDR3: CASSVDGGPLSTDTQYF; DNA: TGCGCCAGCTCCGTAGACGGGGGGCCCCTTAGCACAGATACGCAGTATTTT
D: TRBD2; J: TRBJ2-7; V: TRBV28; CDR3: CASSRELAGAYEQYF; DNA: TGTGCCAGCAGTCGAGAACTAGCGGGAGCCTACGAGCAGTACTTC
D: NA; J: TRBJ2-7; V: TRBV4-1; CDR3: CASSQTGTLYEQYF; DNA: TGCGCCAGCAGCCAGACCGGGACACTCTACGAGCAGTACTTC